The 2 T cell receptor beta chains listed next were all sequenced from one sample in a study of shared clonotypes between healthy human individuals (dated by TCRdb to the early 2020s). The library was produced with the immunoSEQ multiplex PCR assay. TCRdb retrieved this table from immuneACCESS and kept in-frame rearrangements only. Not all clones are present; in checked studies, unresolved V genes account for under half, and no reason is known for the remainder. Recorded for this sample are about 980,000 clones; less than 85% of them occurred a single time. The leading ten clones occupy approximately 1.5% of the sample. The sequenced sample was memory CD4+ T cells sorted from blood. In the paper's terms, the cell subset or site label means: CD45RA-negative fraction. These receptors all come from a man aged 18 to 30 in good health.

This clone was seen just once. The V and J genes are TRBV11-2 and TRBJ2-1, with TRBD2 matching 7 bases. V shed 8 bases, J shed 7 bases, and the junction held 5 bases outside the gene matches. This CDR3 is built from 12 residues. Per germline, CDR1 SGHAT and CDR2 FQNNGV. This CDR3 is CASGISGNEQFF. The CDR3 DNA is TGTGCCAGCGGGATTAGCGGGAATGAGCAGTTCTTC.

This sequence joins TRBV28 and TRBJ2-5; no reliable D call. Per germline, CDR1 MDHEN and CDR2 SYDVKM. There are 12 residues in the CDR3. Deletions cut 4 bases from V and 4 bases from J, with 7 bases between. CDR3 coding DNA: TGTGCCAGCAGTTCCGGCCTAGAGACCCAGTACTTC. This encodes CASSSGLETQYF.